A selection of T cell receptor beta chains follows, all from one sample in a study of identifying expanded T cells in peripheral blood. Method: immunoSEQ multiplex PCR; TCRdb's copy keeps in-frame clones and lacks some. The top ten clones hold roughly an eighth of a sample with around 94,000 clones, about 87% of them seen once. The sequencing sample was made of blood. These TCRs come from a person aged 18 to 69 in good health. Each CDR3 is given with its conserved first and last residue. A D gene is named only where the DNA matches it firmly. A clone size is listed for some rows: how often the clone was seen (once, few, many), or a class if it is expanded.

size: NA; J: TRBJ1-1; D: NA; V: TRBV7-8; CDR3: CASSLVGEGAFF; DNA: TGTGCCAGCAGCTTAGTTGGGGAGGGGGCTTTCTTT
size: NA; J: TRBJ2-7; D: TRBD1; V: TRBV10-3; CDR3: CAISEPDRAYEQYF; DNA: TGTGCCATCAGTGAACCCGACAGGGCCTACGAGCAGTACTTC
size: once; J: TRBJ1-2; D: NA; V: TRBV28; CDR3: CASESGEANYGYTF; DNA: TGTGCCAGCGAATCGGGTGAAGCTAACTATGGCTACACCTTC
size: NA; J: TRBJ1-2; D: NA; V: TRBV6-5; CDR3: CATFPQGGSGYGYTF; DNA: TGTGCCACCTTCCCCCAGGGAGGGTCCGGCTATGGCTACACCTTC
size: NA; J: TRBJ2-3; D: TRBD1; V: TRBV30; CDR3: CAWSRQGGTDTQYF; DNA: TGTGCCTGGAGCAGACAGGGGGGCACAGATACGCAGTATTTT
size: NA; J: TRBJ2-7; D: TRBD2; V: TRBV6-1; CDR3: CATGLAASYEQYF; DNA: TGTGCCACCGGACTAGCGGCCTCCTACGAGCAGTACTTC
size: NA; J: TRBJ1-3; D: NA; V: TRBV7-9; CDR3: CASSDNSGNTIYF; DNA: TGTGCCAGCAGCGACAACTCTGGAAACACCATATATTTT
size: NA; J: TRBJ2-7; D: NA; V: TRBV27; CDR3: CASSLFAPVAEQYF; DNA: TGTGCCAGCAGTTTATTTGCGCCAGTTGCCGAGCAGTACTTC
size: NA; J: TRBJ2-1; D: NA; V: TRBV7-6; CDR3: CASSLDKRGHNEQFF; DNA: TGTGCCAGCAGCTTGGACAAAAGGGGCCACAATGAGCAGTTCTTC
size: NA; J: TRBJ1-4; D: NA; V: TRBV27; CDR3: CASSLGPGQSLQKLFF; DNA: TGTGCCAGCAGTTTAGGCCCCGGGCAATCCCTCCAAAAACTGTTTTTT
size: NA; J: TRBJ2-2; D: NA; V: TRBV7-9; CDR3: CVGPGENTGELFF; DNA: TGTGTTGGCCCGGGGGAGAACACCGGGGAGCTGTTTTTT
size: NA; J: TRBJ2-1; D: TRBD2; V: TRBV5-4; CDR3: CASSSGLAYEQFF; DNA: TGTGCCAGCAGCTCGGGACTAGCTTATGAGCAGTTCTTC
size: NA; J: TRBJ2-2; D: NA; V: TRBV7-3; CDR3: CASSPRAGPTGELFF; DNA: TGTGCCAGCAGCCCGCGGGCGGGCCCGACCGGGGAGCTGTTTTTT
size: once; J: TRBJ2-3; D: TRBD2; V: TRBV10-3; CDR3: CAIGTSGVTDTQYF; DNA: TGTGCCATCGGGACTAGCGGGGTCACAGATACGCAGTATTTT
size: NA; J: TRBJ2-5; D: NA; V: TRBV29-1; CDR3: CSVEQGGETQYF; DNA: TGCAGCGTTGAGCAGGGGGGGGAGACCCAGTACTTC
size: NA; J: TRBJ2-1; D: NA; V: TRBV5-1; CDR3: CASSSLRAQEYNEQFF; DNA: TGCGCCAGCAGCTCCCTCCGGGCACAGGAGTACAATGAGCAGTTCTTC
size: NA; J: TRBJ2-7; D: NA; V: TRBV29-1; CDR3: CSVELGLVREQYF; DNA: TGCAGCGTTGAATTGGGGTTGGTTAGGGAGCAGTACTTC
size: NA; J: TRBJ2-7; D: NA; V: TRBV2; CDR3: CASSEGGDEQYF; DNA: TGTGCCAGCAGTGAAGGGGGGGACGAGCAGTACTTC
size: NA; J: TRBJ1-3; D: TRBD1; V: TRBV5-1; CDR3: CASSQGQGTGNTIYF; DNA: TGCGCCAGCAGCCAGGGACAGGGTACCGGAAACACCATATATTTT
size: NA; J: TRBJ2-7; D: TRBD2; V: TRBV7-8; CDR3: CASSLVGGRASEQYF; DNA: TGTGCCAGCAGCTTAGTCGGCGGGAGGGCCTCCGAGCAGTACTTC
size: NA; J: TRBJ2-4; D: NA; V: TRBV27; CDR3: CASSLFWGGKNIQYF; DNA: TGTGCCAGCAGTTTATTTTGGGGCGGGAAAAACATTCAGTACTTC
size: few; J: TRBJ2-7; D: NA; V: TRBV7-9; CDR3: CASSLDRHEQYF; DNA: TGTGCCAGCAGCCTGGACAGACACGAGCAGTACTTC
size: NA; J: TRBJ1-1; D: NA; V: TRBV28; CDR3: CASSSGGYTEAFF; DNA: TGTGCCAGCAGTTCTGGGGGTTATACTGAAGCTTTCTTT
size: NA; J: TRBJ2-2; D: NA; V: TRBV4-2; CDR3: CASSQVFRGYNTGELFF; DNA: TGTGCCAGCAGCCAAGTTTTTCGGGGGTACAACACCGGGGAGCTGTTTTTT
size: NA; J: TRBJ1-2; D: NA; V: TRBV27; CDR3: CASSLGQSGGYTF; DNA: TGTGCCAGCAGTTTGGGCCAGAGTGGTGGCTACACCTTC
size: few; J: TRBJ2-6; D: TRBD2; V: TRBV9; CDR3: CASSLTGLPGSGANVLTF; DNA: TGTGCCAGCAGCTTAACGGGACTACCGGGCTCTGGGGCCAACGTCCTGACTTTC
size: few; J: TRBJ1-3; D: NA; V: TRBV19; CDR3: CASATGSSNTIYF; DNA: TGTGCCAGCGCAACAGGGTCTTCCAACACCATATATTTT
size: NA; J: TRBJ2-7; D: NA; V: TRBV7-9; CDR3: CASSLAAPPDEQYF; DNA: TGTGCCAGCAGCTTAGCGGCCCCTCCAGACGAGCAGTACTTC
size: NA; J: TRBJ2-3; D: NA; V: TRBV18; CDR3: CASSPQEQGADTQYF; DNA: TGTGCCAGCTCACCACAAGAGCAGGGCGCAGATACGCAGTATTTT
size: NA; J: TRBJ1-3; D: NA; V: TRBV6-1; CDR3: CASSEPIRQNSNRNTIYF; DNA: TGTGCCAGCAGTGAACCAATTAGACAGAACTCTAACCGAAACACCATATATTTT
size: NA; J: TRBJ2-5; D: NA; V: TRBV4-1; CDR3: CASSQVPGQETQYF; DNA: TGCGCCAGCAGCCAAGTACCAGGGCAAGAGACCCAGTACTTC
size: NA; J: TRBJ2-7; D: TRBD2; V: TRBV10-2; CDR3: CASRSGRARSEQYF; DNA: TGCGCCAGCAGGAGCGGGAGGGCCCGCTCCGAGCAGTACTTC
size: NA; J: TRBJ2-3; D: TRBD2; V: TRBV7-2; CDR3: CASSSPAGGDTQYF; DNA: TGTGCCAGCAGCTCGCCAGCGGGAGGAGATACGCAGTATTTT
size: NA; J: TRBJ1-2; D: NA; V: TRBV30; CDR3: CAWDGQGLHGYTF; DNA: TGTGCCTGGGACGGGCAGGGGCTACATGGCTACACCTTC
size: NA; J: TRBJ2-5; D: TRBD2; V: TRBV7-2; CDR3: CASSLGPSGETQYF; DNA: TGTGCCAGCAGCTTGGGACCTAGCGGAGAGACCCAGTACTTC
size: once; J: TRBJ2-7; D: NA; V: TRBV29-1; CDR3: CSVSGDGSSYEQYF; DNA: TGCAGCGTCTCAGGGGACGGTTCCTCCTACGAGCAGTACTTC
size: NA; J: TRBJ1-1; D: NA; V: TRBV6-6; CDR3: CASNLQSEAFF; DNA: TGTGCCAGCAATCTACAAAGTGAGGCTTTCTTT
size: NA; J: TRBJ2-2; D: NA; V: TRBV7-8; CDR3: CASSLALQVRGTGELFF; DNA: TGTGCCAGCAGCTTAGCGCTACAGGTTCGGGGCACCGGGGAGCTGTTTTTT
size: many; J: TRBJ1-1; D: NA; V: TRBV7-9; CDR3: CASTRGLVNTEAFF; DNA: TGTGCCAGCACCCGGGGGCTGGTGAACACTGAAGCTTTCTTT
size: NA; J: TRBJ2-6; D: NA; V: TRBV5-6; CDR3: CASSLTGSGANVLTF; DNA: TGTGCCAGCAGCCTCACGGGATCTGGGGCCAACGTCCTGACTTTC
size: once; J: TRBJ1-1; D: NA; V: TRBV6-1; CDR3: CASSVMENTEAFF; DNA: TGTGCCAGCAGTGTAATGGAGAACACTGAAGCTTTCTTT
size: NA; J: TRBJ1-2; D: TRBD1; V: TRBV6-6; CDR3: CASRDREFDGYTF; DNA: TGTGCCAGTCGGGACAGGGAGTTTGATGGCTACACCTTC
size: NA; J: TRBJ2-7; D: NA; V: TRBV19; CDR3: CASSVGLTYEQYF; DNA: TGTGCCAGTAGTGTAGGTCTTACCTACGAGCAGTACTTC
size: NA; J: TRBJ2-7; D: TRBD1; V: TRBV27; CDR3: CASSLKPGGVIIYF; DNA: TGTGCCAGCAGTTTAAAGCCAGGGGGCGTGATAATCTACTTC
size: once; J: TRBJ2-1; D: NA; V: TRBV6-1; CDR3: CASSEILGSYNEQFF; DNA: TGTGCCAGCAGTGAAATACTAGGCTCCTACAATGAGCAGTTCTTC
size: once; J: TRBJ1-1; D: NA; V: TRBV9; CDR3: CASSYGHATEAFF; DNA: TGTGCCAGCAGCTATGGACATGCCACTGAAGCTTTCTTT
size: NA; J: TRBJ1-4; D: TRBD1; V: TRBV30; CDR3: CAWVQGQGSREKLFF; DNA: TGTGCCTGGGTACAGGGACAGGGGAGTCGTGAAAAACTGTTTTTT
size: NA; J: TRBJ2-7; D: TRBD2; V: TRBV10-3; CDR3: CAIKLAESSYEQYF; DNA: TGTGCCATAAAACTAGCGGAAAGCTCCTACGAGCAGTACTTC
size: NA; J: TRBJ2-2; D: NA; V: TRBV5-5; CDR3: CASSLGGDTGELFF; DNA: TGTGCCAGCAGCTTGGGCGGGGACACCGGGGAGCTGTTTTTT
size: NA; J: TRBJ1-1; D: TRBD1; V: TRBV25-1; CDR3: CASSEGQGALDTEAFF; DNA: TGTGCCAGCAGTGAGGGACAGGGGGCTCTGGACACTGAAGCTTTCTTT
size: NA; J: TRBJ1-2; D: NA; V: TRBV5-1; CDR3: CASSANPSTALNYGYTF; DNA: TGCGCCAGCAGCGCAAACCCCTCGACAGCCTTGAACTATGGCTACACCTTC
size: NA; J: TRBJ2-3; D: NA; V: TRBV7-2; CDR3: CASTRDVGDTQYF; DNA: TGTGCCAGCACCAGGGACGTTGGGGATACGCAGTATTTT
size: NA; J: TRBJ2-1; D: TRBD2; V: TRBV13; CDR3: CASTRQLGLAGYNEQFF; DNA: TGTGCCAGCACCCGGCAGCTAGGACTAGCGGGTTACAATGAGCAGTTCTTC